One sample yielded the 14 T cell receptor beta chains listed below, sequenced in a study of regulatory T cells in long-lasting Graves disease (dated by TCRdb to the early 2020s). In light of the paper, this sample's time point label describes: persistent/refractory GD, antithyroid drugs over 5 years with positive TRAb. RNA was extracted from PBMCs in TRIzol for both TCR sequencing and RNA sequencing. The method was multiplex PCR. The instrument was an Illumina HiSeq 4000. iRepertoire HTBI primers and Arm-PCR amplification of CDR3 regions were used to construct TCR beta libraries. TCRdb redid the processing of the public reads, applying fastp at Q25 and MiXCR, and retained in-frame beta chains. Duplicate CDR3 protein sequences are folded into a single record with the most common DNA and genes. This sample lists 700,000 or so distinct CDR3 sequences; 30% were detected once. In total, the top ten clones hold around 42% of the sample.

Specimen: peripheral blood mononuclear cells (PBMCs), collected when the disease was refractory, from a patient treated with antithyroid drugs. The receptors shown here come from a female donor with Graves disease.

In this sample, this clonotype turned up a few times. This chain links TRBV19 with TRBJ1-1; D may be TRBD1 (6 bases). This CDR3 comprises 15 residues. Germline values: CDR1 LNHDA, CDR2 SQIVND (reference sequence). V dropped 5 bases and J dropped 2 bases, with 15 bases sitting between them. The chain's CDR3 is CASSPQQGANTEAFF. Written as DNA, the CDR3 is TGTGCCAGTAGTCCCCAACAGGGCGCCAACACTGAAGCTTTCTTT.

V and J are TRBV9 and TRBJ1-4; D is unclear. Germline loops: CDR1 SGDLS, CDR2 YYNGEE. The CDR3 length is 16 residues. Trimming shortened V by 0 bases and J by 8 bases, and 17 bases separated the two germline ends. The CDR3 loop is CASSVDPAPSGEKLFF. Written as DNA, the CDR3 is TGTGCCAGCAGCGTAGATCCGGCCCCGTCTGGAGAAAAACTGTTTTTT.

The chain carries TRBV11-2 and TRBJ1-2; tentative D call: TRBD1 (5 bases). Deletions cut 5 bases from V and 2 bases from J, with 15 bases between. The CDR3 is 15 residues long. Germline V gene data show CDR1 as SGHAT and CDR2 as FQNNGV. Written as DNA, the CDR3 is TGTGCCAGCAGCCGGAGCGACAGCGAGAACTATGGCTACACCTTC. Translating gives CASSRSDSENYGYTF.

This clonotype was detected only a few times. The V gene is TRBV20-1, the J gene TRBJ1-1; 9 nucleotides agree with TRBD1. After removal of 0 bases from V and 0 bases from J, the junction contained 14 bases not matched to a gene. Germline V lookup: CDR1 DFQATT, CDR2 SNEGSKA (reference sequence). CDR3 length: 19 residues. The CDR3 here is CSAREYGTGTWWMNTEAFF. Here the CDR3 DNA reads TGCAGTGCTAGAGAGTATGGGACAGGGACTTGGTGGATGAACACTGAAGCTTTCTTT.

This clonotype has ten or more counts. V and J are TRBV11-3 and TRBJ2-1; no firm D call. V gave up 1 base and J gave up 8 bases, with 6 bases separating them. Germline CDR1 is SGHNT and CDR2 is YENEEA. The CDR3 runs 12 residues. The CDR3 is CASSLAGDEQFF. The CDR3 nucleotides are TGTGCCAGCAGCTTAGCGGGCGATGAGCAGTTCTTC.

For the CDR3, the DNA is TGTGCCAGCAGTTTAAAACAGGGCTTCAAACTGTTTTTT. Encoded protein: CASSLKQGFKLFF. The V and J genes are TRBV12-3 or TRBV12-4 and TRBJ1-4; D is perhaps TRBD1 (6 bases). Between the trimmed V and J ends, which lost 2 bases and 11 bases, there was a span of 12 bases. This CDR3 has 13 amino acids.

J is TRBJ2-7 and V is TRBV7-3; D is perhaps TRBD1 or TRBD2 (5 bases each). The germline CDR1 and CDR2 sequences are SGHTA and FQGTGA. This CDR3 contains 14 residues. Deletions cut 5 bases from V and 3 bases from J, with 14 bases between. CDR3 DNA: TGTGCCAGCAGCAAGCCGGGGCAGGACTACGAGCAGTACTTC. This gives the protein CASSKPGQDYEQYF.

This clonotype appeared a few times. The chain combines TRBV9 with TRBJ1-6; D gene ambiguous. V was shortened by 0 bases and J by 7 bases, with 11 bases between the two germline ends. This CDR3 comprises 15 residues. Germline V gene sequence: CDR1 SGDLS, CDR2 YYNGEE. The CDR3 region has the DNA TGTGCCAGCAGCGTAGGGTCAGGTGGCAATTCACCCCTCCACTTT. As protein: CASSVGSGGNSPLHF.

Ten or more counts support this clonotype. The genes are TRBV12-5 and TRBJ2-5; a weak D match, TRBD2 (6 bases). The CDR3 is 11 residues long. Germline lookup yields CDR1 LGHNT and CDR2 FRNRAP. V lost 7 bases to trimming and J lost 5 bases, with 8 bases between them. The CDR3 loop is CASATRETQYF. The CDR3, as DNA: TGTGCTAGTGCGACTAGGGAGACCCAGTACTTC.

The chain uses TRBV6-9 and TRBJ2-7; 8 bases match TRBD1. Trimming removed 6 bases from V and 3 bases from J; junction bases left unmatched: 7. The CDR3 runs 14 residues. In germline, CDR1 is MNHGY, CDR2 SVAAGI. As DNA, the CDR3 is TGTGCCAGCAGCTATCAGGGGGCCTACTACGAGCAGTACTTC. Its translation is CASSYQGAYYEQYF.

V and J are TRBV12-3 or TRBV12-4 and TRBJ1-1; possibly TRBD1 for D (6 bases). V was clipped by 6 bases and J by 2 bases, with 13 bases between them. The CDR3 totals 14 residues. For the CDR3, the DNA is TGTGCCAGCAGCCCCGGGGGCTCTAACACTGAAGCTTTCTTT. Translating gives CASSPGGSNTEAFF.

This clonotype was counted between two and nine times. V usage is TRBV7-2 and J usage is TRBJ2-2, with D perhaps TRBD1 or TRBD2 (5 bases each). The CDR3 runs to 16 residues. Germline V gene sequence: CDR1 SGHTA, CDR2 FQGNSA. Trimming removed 5 bases at V and 2 bases at J, with 15 bases between. CDR3 region: CASSPGETVNTGELFF. The CDR3 DNA reads TGTGCCAGCAGCCCCGGGGAGACAGTAAACACCGGGGAGCTGTTTTTT.

This clonotype was recorded once. The genes are TRBV11-2 and TRBJ2-5; 9 bases agree with TRBD1. Looked up from germline, CDR1 is SGHAT and CDR2 is FQNNGV. CDR3 size: 17 residues. J lost 1 base, V lost 4 bases, and 10 bases had no gene match. CDR3 nucleotides: TGTGCCAGCAGCTCCGGGACAGGGTGGAATCTCCAAGAGACCCAGTACTTC. It translates to CASSSGTGWNLQETQYF.

J is TRBJ1-1 and V is TRBV29-1; D remains unclear. Germline values: CDR1 SQVTM, CDR2 ANQGSEA. V lost 4 bases and J lost 2, with 14 bases in between. The length of the CDR3 is 14 residues. This chain's CDR3 is CSVVTGTRNTEAFF. CDR3 bases: TGCAGCGTTGTAACGGGCACTAGAAACACTGAAGCTTTCTTT.